This T cell receptor (beta chain) is from a study of blood T cell repertoires in COVID-19. Overall study context: Samples of COVID-19 (acute and convalescent) were obtained from the United States, Italy and Spain.

This clone was detected once. Sequencing was performed with immunoSEQ multiplex PCR; in TCRdb, only in-frame clones are kept and a portion is missing. Of over 65,000 clones listed, about 87% are singletons. CDR1 and CDR2 (germline): LNHDA, SQIVND (reference sequence). The ends were cut back, 8 bases at V and 10 bases at J, with 14 bases in the middle. The CDR3 is 11 residues long. Sequenced: peripheral blood. The source is a man in his forties or fifties with active COVID-19. J is TRBJ1-1 and V is TRBV19, with unresolved D. This CDR3 reads CASATGFGAFF. The CDR3 DNA sequence: TGTGCCAGTGCAACGGGTTTTGGAGCTTTCTTT.